Listed below are T cell receptor beta chains from one sample, sequenced in a study of blood T cell repertoires in COVID-19. Sequenced by immunoSEQ multiplex PCR; TCRdb stores in-frame clones only, minus some. The data show approximately 140,000 clones, around 81% seen once. Sequencing used peripheral blood. Every receptor here comes from a human donor with acute or convalescent COVID-19. The donor label of this sample is uncertain. CDR3s include the opening cysteine and the closing phenylalanine or tryptophan. D genes are given only for firm matches. Not every row has a clone size; where given, it reads once, few, many or a size class.

D	size	V	J	CDR3	DNA
-	-	TRBV5-1	TRBJ1-1	CASSLGGSEAEAFF	TGCGCCAGCAGCTTGGGCGGCTCGGAGGCTGAAGCTTTCTTT
-	-	TRBV5-6	TRBJ2-7	CASSASSYEQYF	TGTGCCAGCAGCGCGAGCTCCTACGAGCAGTACTTC
TRBD1	-	TRBV29-1	TRBJ1-1	CSVGTGRTEAFF	TGCAGCGTTGGGACAGGGCGGACTGAAGCTTTCTTT
TRBD1	-	TRBV11-2	TRBJ2-7	CASSLVWDSLYEQYF	TGTGCCAGCAGCTTAGTGTGGGACAGCCTCTACGAGCAGTACTTC
TRBD2	few	TRBV10-2	TRBJ2-3	CATSGYSGGAPDTQYF	TGCGCCACCTCGGGCTATAGCGGGGGGGCCCCAGATACGCAGTATTTT
TRBD2	-	TRBV7-7	TRBJ2-2	CASSCPSGVCTGELFF	TGTGCTAGCAGCTGCCCTAGCGGGGTGTGCACCGGGGAGCTGTTTTTT
TRBD1	few	TRBV28	TRBJ1-4	CASMGQGVARGKLFF	TGTGCCAGCATGGGACAGGGAGTGGCCCGCGGAAAACTGTTTTTT
-	-	TRBV5-1	TRBJ1-2	CASSLTGYLDCTF	TGCGCCAGCAGCTTGACAGGGTACTTGGATTGCACCTTC
TRBD2	-	TRBV11-3	TRBJ2-3	CASSPGGPRDTQYF	TGTGCCAGCAGCCCGGGGGGGCCGAGAGATACGCAGTATTTT
-	-	TRBV4-1	TRBJ2-1	CASSLSDSYNEQFF	TGCGCCAGCAGTCTATCCGACTCCTACAATGAGCAGTTCTTC
-	-	TRBV12-3/TRBV12-4	TRBJ1-6	CASSFGGSHLHF	TGTGCCAGCAGTTTCGGGGGTTCGCACCTCCACTTT
TRBD1	-	TRBV3-1/TRBV3-2	TRBJ1-4	CASSLGQGAEKLFF	TGTGCCAGCAGCCTGGGACAGGGGGCTGAAAAACTGTTTTTT
TRBD2	-	TRBV19	TRBJ2-4	CASSIVAGASGENIQYF	TGTGCCAGTAGTATAGTAGCGGGGGCTTCCGGAGAAAACATTCAGTACTTC
-	-	TRBV11-1	TRBJ2-1	CASSLAQRSSYNEQFF	TGTGCCAGCAGCTTAGCACAGAGAAGCTCCTACAATGAGCAGTTCTTC
TRBD2	-	TRBV2	TRBJ2-4	CASSERLARNIQYF	TGTGCCAGCAGTGAACGACTAGCGCGGAACATTCAGTACTTC
TRBD1	-	TRBV6-6	TRBJ1-6	CASRGQGASYNSPLHF	TGTGCCAGCAGGGGACAGGGGGCATCCTATAATTCACCCCTCCACTTT
-	-	TRBV11-2	TRBJ1-3	CASSLDTSSGNTIYF	TGTGCCAGCAGCTTAGACACTTCCTCTGGAAACACCATATATTTT
TRBD1	few	TRBV3-1/TRBV3-2	TRBJ1-2	CASSPTGKYGYTF	TGTGCCAGCAGCCCGACAGGGAAGTATGGCTACACCTTC
-	few	TRBV7-6	TRBJ2-2	CASSLEVVAATGELFF	TGTGCCAGCAGCTTAGAGGTCGTAGCGGCAACCGGGGAGCTGTTTTTT
-	-	TRBV6-6	TRBJ1-5	CASSPWGGPNNQPQHF	TGTGCCAGCAGTCCCTGGGGGGGGCCTAACAATCAGCCCCAGCATTTT
-	-	TRBV4-1	TRBJ1-3	CASSQEPPLSSGNTIYF	TGCGCCAGCAGCCAAGAGCCCCCGCTGAGCTCTGGAAACACCATATATTTT
-	-	TRBV12-3/TRBV12-4	TRBJ2-2	CARSRGTGELFF	TGTGCCAGGTCACGGGGCACCGGGGAGCTGTTTTTT
TRBD1	-	TRBV3-1/TRBV3-2	TRBJ1-1	CASSTRQGAPTEAFF	TGTGCCAGCAGCACTAGACAGGGGGCGCCCACTGAAGCTTTCTTT
-	-	TRBV6-5	TRBJ1-2	CVSSLTATIYGYTF	TGTGTCAGCAGCCTGACAGCTACGATTTATGGCTACACCTTC
TRBD1	-	TRBV5-1	TRBJ1-6	CASSREQGINSPLHF	TGCGCCAGCAGCCGGGAACAGGGGATTAATTCACCCCTCCACTTT
TRBD1	-	TRBV2	TRBJ1-1	CASRARDRGNGAFF	TGTGCCAGCAGAGCACGGGACAGGGGGAATGGGGCTTTCTTT
-	-	TRBV4-1	TRBJ2-3	CASSQDTQTGTDTQYF	TGCGCCAGCAGCCAAGATACCCAAACGGGCACAGATACGCAGTATTTT
-	-	TRBV19	TRBJ2-2	CASIHNPGAPGELFF	TGTGCCAGTATTCACAACCCGGGAGCGCCCGGGGAGCTGTTTTTT
TRBD1	few	TRBV6-6	TRBJ1-1	CASRPGTDDAVAFF	TGTGCCAGCAGACCCGGGACAGACGATGCCGTAGCTTTCTTT
TRBD1	-	TRBV27	TRBJ1-6	CASSPGQGYNSPLHF	TGTGCCAGCAGTCCGGGACAGGGGTATAATTCACCCCTCCACTTT
TRBD1	-	TRBV27	TRBJ1-5	CASSSTGVSSNQPQHF	TGTGCCAGCAGTTCCACAGGGGTAAGCAGCAATCAGCCCCAGCATTTT
TRBD1	once	TRBV24-1	TRBJ2-5	CATSDLAQGAGETQYF	TGTGCCACCAGTGATTTAGCACAGGGGGCTGGAGAGACCCAGTACTTC
TRBD1	-	TRBV9	TRBJ1-6	CASSRSTGEYNSPLHF	TGTGCCAGCAGCCGATCGACAGGGGAATATAATTCACCCCTCCACTTT
TRBD1	-	TRBV7-8	TRBJ2-7	CASSLGTGVTYEQYF	TGTGCCAGCAGCTTAGGGACAGGGGTAACCTACGAGCAGTACTTC
-	-	TRBV4-1	TRBJ1-2	CASSQRDIPNYGYTF	TGCGCCAGCAGCCAGAGGGATATCCCAAACTATGGCTACACCTTC
-	-	TRBV24-1	TRBJ2-3	CATGRSSSTDTQYF	TGTGCCACCGGGAGGTCGTCTAGCACAGATACGCAGTATTTT
-	once	TRBV7-6	TRBJ2-2	CASSLGDSREGGTGELFF	TGTGCCAGCAGCTTAGGGGACTCTAGGGAAGGAGGAACCGGGGAGCTGTTTTTT
TRBD2	-	TRBV3-1/TRBV3-2	TRBJ2-1	CASSHAGGGYNEQFF	TGTGCCAGCAGCCACGCGGGGGGAGGCTACAATGAGCAGTTCTTC
-	-	TRBV5-1	TRBJ1-2	CASSLGPQVYGYTF	TGCGCCAGCAGCTTGGGACCGCAGGTCTATGGCTACACCTTC
TRBD2	-	TRBV7-3	TRBJ2-3	CASSLRASGGTSTDTQYF	TGTGCCAGCAGCTTAAGGGCTAGCGGGGGCACTAGCACAGATACGCAGTATTTT
TRBD2	-	TRBV2	TRBJ2-1	CASSESSGGVNEQFF	TGTGCCAGCAGTGAATCTAGCGGGGGGGTAAATGAGCAGTTCTTC
TRBD2	-	TRBV2	TRBJ2-4	CASSLAGYKNIQYF	TGTGCCAGCTCTTTAGCGGGGTACAAAAACATTCAGTACTTC
TRBD1	-	TRBV18	TRBJ1-6	CASSPYAGGDSPLHF	TGTGCCAGCTCACCATACGCAGGGGGCGATTCACCCCTCCACTTT
-	-	TRBV30	TRBJ2-6	CAWSLGAGANVLTF	TGTGCCTGGAGTTTAGGGGCTGGGGCCAACGTCCTGACTTTC
-	-	TRBV14	TRBJ1-1	CASSPGVNTEAFF	TGTGCCAGCAGCCCGGGGGTGAACACTGAAGCTTTCTTT
TRBD1	-	TRBV4-2	TRBJ1-2	CASSHPTETGGQGYTF	TGTGCCAGCAGCCATCCGACCGAAACAGGGGGCCAAGGCTACACCTTC
-	-	TRBV7-3	TRBJ2-1	CASSLGSHNEQFF	TGTGCCAGCAGCTTAGGGAGTCACAATGAGCAGTTCTTC
TRBD1	-	TRBV5-1	TRBJ2-3	CASSLEQGAVDTQYF	TGCGCCAGCAGCTTGGAACAGGGGGCGGTAGATACGCAGTATTTT
-	-	TRBV5-6	TRBJ1-2	CASSLAGSVFFYGYTF	TGTGCCAGCAGCTTGGCCGGGTCCGTATTTTTCTATGGCTACACCTTC
-	-	TRBV27	TRBJ1-3	CASWGPGVSSGNTIYF	TGTGCCAGCTGGGGGCCAGGCGTCTCCTCTGGAAACACCATATATTTT
-	-	TRBV7-8	TRBJ1-1	CASSVGTVLNTEAFF	TGTGCCAGCAGCGTCGGGACTGTTCTGAACACTGAAGCTTTCTTT
-	-	TRBV19	TRBJ1-4	CASSRGSVTNEKLFF	TGTGCCAGTAGTAGAGGGTCGGTAACTAATGAAAAACTGTTTTTT
-	-	TRBV27	TRBJ2-7	CASSEGGYEQYF	TGTGCCAGTTCTGAGGGAGGCTACGAGCAGTACTTC
-	-	TRBV6-1	TRBJ2-7	CASSDPGGLSSYEQYF	TGTGCCAGCAGTGACCCCGGAGGGTTAAGCTCCTACGAGCAGTACTTC
TRBD1	-	TRBV2	TRBJ1-2	CASSSPGTGPPNYGYTF	TGTGCCAGCAGTTCCCCCGGGACAGGACCCCCTAACTATGGCTACACCTTC
-	few	TRBV14	TRBJ2-7	CASSRATRGEQYF	TGTGCCAGCAGCCGGGCTACAAGGGGGGAGCAGTACTTC
-	-	TRBV7-9	TRBJ1-2	CASTDSSEGYTF	TGTGCCAGCACGGATTCGTCCGAGGGCTACACCTTC